This T cell receptor (beta chain) came from a study of Graves' ophthalmopathy and Graves' hyperthyroidism. The study's findings and limits: Blood also held most thyroid clonotypes expanded above 0.001 frequency.

To note about this clonotype: Antigen: not known.

Germline CDR1 and CDR2: SGHDT and YYEEEE. Trimming stripped 0 bases from V and 1 base from J, with 10 bases between. The CDR3 extends over 15 amino acids. If no ophthalmopathy appeared within 18 months of follow-up, hyperthyroidism was termed stable. Using RNA transcripts, the TCR beta CDR3 regions were amplified. The first-round RT-PCR employed HTBI primers together with the Qiagen OneStep RT-PCR kit. A multiplex PCR was then performed as the second round. MiXCR, applied by TCRdb to the multiplex PCR reads, yields one record per CDR3 protein. The sample carries hundreds of thousands of distinct CDR3 sequences, around a fifth recorded once.

The sequenced sample consisted of peripheral blood. V gene TRBV5-6 combines with J gene TRBJ1-2; maybe TRBD1 (6 bases). The source of this sequence is a woman between 18 and 30 years old with stable Graves' hyperthyroidism. Some clones in this sample may be carry-over from other donors' samples. The CDR3 DNA follows: TGTGCCAGCAGCTTGGAAAGGACAGATAACTATGGCTACACCTTC. Translating it yields CASSLERTDNYGYTF.